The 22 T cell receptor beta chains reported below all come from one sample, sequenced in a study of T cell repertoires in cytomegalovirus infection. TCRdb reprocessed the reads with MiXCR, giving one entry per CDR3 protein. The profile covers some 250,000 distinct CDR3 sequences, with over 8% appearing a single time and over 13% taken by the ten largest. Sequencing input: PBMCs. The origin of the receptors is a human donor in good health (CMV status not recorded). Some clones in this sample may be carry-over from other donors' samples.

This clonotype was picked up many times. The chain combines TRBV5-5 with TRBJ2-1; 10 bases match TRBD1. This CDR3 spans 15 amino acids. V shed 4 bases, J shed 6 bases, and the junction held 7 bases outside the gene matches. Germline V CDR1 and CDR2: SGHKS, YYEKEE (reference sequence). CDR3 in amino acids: CASSAPGTGANEQFF. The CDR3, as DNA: TGTGCCAGCAGCGCCCCCGGGACAGGGGCCAATGAGCAGTTCTTC.

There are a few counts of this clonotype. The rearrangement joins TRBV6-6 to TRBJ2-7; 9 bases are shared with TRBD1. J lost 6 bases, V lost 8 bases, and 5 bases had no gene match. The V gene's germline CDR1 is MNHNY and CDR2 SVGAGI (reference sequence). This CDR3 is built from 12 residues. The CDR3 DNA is TGTGCCAGCGGAACAGGGGGCGGCGAGCAGTACTTC. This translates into CASGTGGGEQYF.

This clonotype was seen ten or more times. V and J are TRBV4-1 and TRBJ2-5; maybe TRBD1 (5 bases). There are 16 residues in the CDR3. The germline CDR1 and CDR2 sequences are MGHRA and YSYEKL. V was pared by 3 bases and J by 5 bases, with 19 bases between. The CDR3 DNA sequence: TGCGCCAGCAGCCAGAGCCTAGGGGCAGGGCAGGAGACCCAGTACTTC. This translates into CASSQSLGAGQETQYF.

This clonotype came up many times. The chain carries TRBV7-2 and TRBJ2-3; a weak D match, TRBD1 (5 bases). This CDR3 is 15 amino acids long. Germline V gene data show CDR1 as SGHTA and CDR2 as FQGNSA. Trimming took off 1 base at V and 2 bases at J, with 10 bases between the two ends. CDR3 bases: TGTGCCAGCAGCTTAGGCGACAGCCCCACAGATACGCAGTATTTT. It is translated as CASSLGDSPTDTQYF.

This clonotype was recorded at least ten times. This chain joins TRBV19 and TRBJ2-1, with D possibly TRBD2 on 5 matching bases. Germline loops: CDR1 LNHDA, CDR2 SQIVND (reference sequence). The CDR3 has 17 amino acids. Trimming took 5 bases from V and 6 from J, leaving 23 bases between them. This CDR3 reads CASSLRHLGAGVNEQFF. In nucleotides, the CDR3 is TGTGCCAGTAGTCTTCGTCACCTAGGCGCGGGTGTCAATGAGCAGTTCTTC.

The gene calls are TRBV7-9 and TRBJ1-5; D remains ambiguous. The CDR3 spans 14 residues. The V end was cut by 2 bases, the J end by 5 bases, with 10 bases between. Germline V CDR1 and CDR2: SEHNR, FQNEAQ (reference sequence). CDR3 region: CASSLTPPDQPQHF. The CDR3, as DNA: TGTGCCAGCAGCTTAACCCCTCCGGATCAGCCCCAGCATTTT.

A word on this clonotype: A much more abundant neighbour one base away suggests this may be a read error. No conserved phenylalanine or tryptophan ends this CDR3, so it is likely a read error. In DNA form, the CDR3 reads TGCGCCAGCAGCCAAGCTTCCGGAAGCTACACCATC. Protein: CASSQASGSYTI. The chain links TRBV4-3 to TRBJ1-2; D gene ambiguous. Trimming pared 1 base from V and 9 bases from J, leaving 9 bases between. CDR3 length: 12 amino acids. Per the germline V gene, CDR1 is LGHNA and CDR2 is YSLEER.

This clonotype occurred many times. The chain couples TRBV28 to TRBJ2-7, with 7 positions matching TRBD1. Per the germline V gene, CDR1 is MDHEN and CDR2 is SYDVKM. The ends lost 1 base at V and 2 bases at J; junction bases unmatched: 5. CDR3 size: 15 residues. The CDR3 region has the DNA TGTGCCAGCAGTTTATCCCAGGGACAGCCCTACGAGCAGTACTTC. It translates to CASSLSQGQPYEQYF.

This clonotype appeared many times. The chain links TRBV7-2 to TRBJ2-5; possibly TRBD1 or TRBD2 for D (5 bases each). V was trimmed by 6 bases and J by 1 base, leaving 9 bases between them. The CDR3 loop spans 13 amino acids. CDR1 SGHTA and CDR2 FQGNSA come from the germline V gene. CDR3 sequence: CASSRDLQETQYF. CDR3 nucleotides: TGTGCCAGCAGTAGGGACCTCCAAGAGACCCAGTACTTC.

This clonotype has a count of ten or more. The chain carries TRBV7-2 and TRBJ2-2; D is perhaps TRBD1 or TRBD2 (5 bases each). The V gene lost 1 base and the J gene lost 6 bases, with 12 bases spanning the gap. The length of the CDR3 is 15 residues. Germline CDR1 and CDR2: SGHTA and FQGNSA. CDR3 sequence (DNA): TGTGCCAGCAGCTTAGAGACACTAGGGGCCGGGGAGCTGTTTTTT. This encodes CASSLETLGAGELFF.

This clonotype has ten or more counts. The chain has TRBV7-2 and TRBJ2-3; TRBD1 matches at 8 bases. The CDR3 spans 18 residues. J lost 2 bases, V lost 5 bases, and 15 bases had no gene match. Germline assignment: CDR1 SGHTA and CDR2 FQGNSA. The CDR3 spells CASSPYGTGQIPTDTQYF. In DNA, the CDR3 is TGTGCCAGCAGCCCCTACGGGACAGGACAAATCCCCACAGATACGCAGTATTTT.

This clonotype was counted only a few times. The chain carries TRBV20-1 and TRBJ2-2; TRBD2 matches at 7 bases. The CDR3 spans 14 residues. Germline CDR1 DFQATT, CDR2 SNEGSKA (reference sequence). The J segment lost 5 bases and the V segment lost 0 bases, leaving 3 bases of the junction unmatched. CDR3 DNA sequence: TGCAGTGCTAGAGAAGCGGGACGGACCGGGGAGCTGTTTTTT. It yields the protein CSAREAGRTGELFF.

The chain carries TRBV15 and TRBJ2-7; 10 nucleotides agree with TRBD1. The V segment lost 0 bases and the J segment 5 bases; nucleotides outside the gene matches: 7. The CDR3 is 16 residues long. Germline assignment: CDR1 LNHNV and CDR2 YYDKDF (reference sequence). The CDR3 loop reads CATSRDQRQGAHEQYF. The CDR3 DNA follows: TGTGCCACCAGCAGAGATCAGCGACAGGGGGCCCACGAGCAGTACTTC.

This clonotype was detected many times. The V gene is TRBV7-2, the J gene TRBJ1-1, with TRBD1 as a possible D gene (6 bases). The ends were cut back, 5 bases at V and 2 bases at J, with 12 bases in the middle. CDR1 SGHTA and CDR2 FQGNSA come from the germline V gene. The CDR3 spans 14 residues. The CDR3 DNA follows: TGTGCCAGCAGCCCTCACGGGGGCAACACTGAAGCTTTCTTT. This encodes CASSPHGGNTEAFF.

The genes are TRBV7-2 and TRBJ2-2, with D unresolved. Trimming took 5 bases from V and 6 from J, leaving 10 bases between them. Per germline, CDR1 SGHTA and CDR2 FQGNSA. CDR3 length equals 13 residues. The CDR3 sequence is CASSPLVSGELFF. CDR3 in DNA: TGTGCCAGCAGCCCCCTAGTATCCGGGGAGCTGTTTTTT.

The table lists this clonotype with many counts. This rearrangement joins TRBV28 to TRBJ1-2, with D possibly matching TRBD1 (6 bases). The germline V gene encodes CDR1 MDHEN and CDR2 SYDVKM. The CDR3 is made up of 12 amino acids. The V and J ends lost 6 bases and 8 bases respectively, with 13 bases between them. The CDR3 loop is CASSNDRLGYTF. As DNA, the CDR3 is TGTGCCAGCAGCAATGACAGGCTCGGCTACACCTTC.

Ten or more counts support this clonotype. This CDR3 reads CASKRRELAGYEQYF. The CDR3 DNA is TGCGCCAGCAAACGGAGGGAACTAGCGGGTTACGAGCAGTACTTC. The V gene is TRBV5-1, the J gene TRBJ2-7; 9 bases line up with TRBD2. V lost 6 bases, J lost 4 bases, and 11 bases stayed unmatched. Per germline, CDR1 SGHRS and CDR2 YFSETQ. The length of the CDR3 is 15 residues.

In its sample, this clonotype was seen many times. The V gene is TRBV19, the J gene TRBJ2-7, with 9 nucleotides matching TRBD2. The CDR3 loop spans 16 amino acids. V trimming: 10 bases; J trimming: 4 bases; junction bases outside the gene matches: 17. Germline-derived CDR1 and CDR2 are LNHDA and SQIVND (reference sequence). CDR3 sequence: CATKPGSSGSSYEQYF. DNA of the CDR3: TGTGCCACTAAACCGGGGAGTAGCGGGAGTTCTTACGAGCAGTACTTC.

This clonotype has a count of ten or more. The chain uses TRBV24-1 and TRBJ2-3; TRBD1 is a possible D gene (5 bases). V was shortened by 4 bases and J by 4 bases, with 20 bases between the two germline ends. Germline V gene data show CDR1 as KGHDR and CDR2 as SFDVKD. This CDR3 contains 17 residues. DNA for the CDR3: TGTGCCACCAGTGAGTACCGGGCCCTAAGGGGCGCAGATACGCAGTATTTT. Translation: CATSEYRALRGADTQYF.

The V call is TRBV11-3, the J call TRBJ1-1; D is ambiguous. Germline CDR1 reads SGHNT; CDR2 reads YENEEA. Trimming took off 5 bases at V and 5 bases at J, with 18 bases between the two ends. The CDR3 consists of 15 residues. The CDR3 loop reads CASSEEARMGTEAFF. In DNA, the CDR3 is TGTGCCAGCAGCGAAGAGGCCAGGATGGGGACTGAAGCTTTCTTT.

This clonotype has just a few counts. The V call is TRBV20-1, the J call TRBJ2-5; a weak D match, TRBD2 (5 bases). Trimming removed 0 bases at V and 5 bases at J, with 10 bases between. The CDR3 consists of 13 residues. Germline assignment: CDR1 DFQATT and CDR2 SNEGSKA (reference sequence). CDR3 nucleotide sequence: TGCAGTGCTAGAGACACGGGGTGGGAGACCCAGTACTTC. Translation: CSARDTGWETQYF.

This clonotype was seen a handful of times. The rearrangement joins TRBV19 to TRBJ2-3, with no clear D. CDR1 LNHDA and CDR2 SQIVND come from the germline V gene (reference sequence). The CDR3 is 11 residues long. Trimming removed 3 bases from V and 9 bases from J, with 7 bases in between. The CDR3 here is CASSMGRTQYF. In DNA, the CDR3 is TGTGCCAGTAGTATGGGAAGAACGCAGTATTTT. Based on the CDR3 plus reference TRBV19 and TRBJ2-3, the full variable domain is DGGITQSPKYLFRKEGQNVTLSCEQNLNHDAMYWYRQDPGQGLRLIYYSQIVNDFQKGDIAEGYSVSREKKESFPLTVTSAQKNPTAFYLCASSMGRTQYFGPGTRLTVL.